The 3 T cell receptor beta chains below come from one sample, sequenced in a study of cytomegalovirus exposure and HLA in healthy donors. A multiplex PCR was run with 60 Vbeta primers and 13 Jbeta primers. TCRdb's table, derived via immunoSEQ multiplex PCR, lists solely in-frame clones and lacks some. The table has around 160,000 clones, almost 80% seen once; the top ten hold less than 8%. Sequences were obtained from PBMCs. All receptors derive from a middle-aged woman in good health and CMV-seropositive.

The rearrangement links TRBV15 to TRBJ2-7, with D possibly TRBD1 on 6 matching bases. Trimming left V 0 bases short and J 4 bases short, with 13 bases between. Germline CDR1 LNHNV, CDR2 YYDKDF (reference sequence). This CDR3 has 15 residues. The CDR3 spells CATSRDPQGQYEQYF. The CDR3 DNA reads as TGTGCCACCAGCAGAGATCCCCAGGGGCAGTACGAGCAGTACTTC.

The V gene is TRBV19, the J gene TRBJ2-3, with 9 bases fitting TRBD2. The length of the CDR3 is 15 residues. V gave up 5 bases and J gave up 5 bases; unmatched junction bases: 8. The germline gives CDR1 LNHDA, CDR2 SQIVND (reference sequence). The DNA for the CDR3 is TGTGCCAGTAGTTCCCGCGGGGGGGCCATAGATACGCAGTATTTT. It specifies CASSSRGGAIDTQYF.

The V and J genes are TRBV5-1 and TRBJ1-4, with 7 bases identical to TRBD1. CDR1 and CDR2 from the germline V gene are SGHRS and YFSETQ. V lost 2 bases, J lost 4 bases, and 2 bases stayed unmatched. The CDR3 contains 14 residues. In DNA form, the CDR3 reads TGCGCCAGCAGCTTCGGGACAGTTAATGAAAAACTGTTTTTT. Its protein product is CASSFGTVNEKLFF.